The 10 T cell receptor beta chains given below trace back to one sample, sequenced in a study of T cell responses to AZD1222 COVID-19 vaccine. Sequencing was performed with immunoSEQ multiplex PCR; in TCRdb, only in-frame clones are kept and a portion is missing. The data hold 120,000 or so clones, with approximately 85% observed a single time. This material consisted of peripheral blood, taken on day 0 of MenACWY control vaccination. These TCRs come from an adult in good health.

V usage is TRBV27 and J usage is TRBJ2-3; D is unresolved. Per the germline V gene, CDR1 is MNHEY and CDR2 is SMNVEV (reference sequence). With 2 bases removed from V and 3 bases from J, the gap between germline ends came to 9 bases. The CDR3 covers 14 residues. The CDR3 loop is CASSLVRVTDTQYF. CDR3 DNA sequence: TGTGCCAGCAGTTTAGTTAGGGTAACAGATACGCAGTATTTT.

The chain recombines TRBV11-2 with TRBJ2-4; either TRBD1 or TRBD2 may fit D (5 bases each). Germline CDR1 reads SGHAT; CDR2 reads FQNNGV. Trimming pared 2 bases from V and 0 bases from J, leaving 11 bases between. The CDR3 is 16 amino acids. The CDR3 reads CASSLYGALAKNIQYF. Here the CDR3 DNA reads TGTGCCAGCAGCTTATACGGGGCCCTAGCCAAAAACATTCAGTACTTC.

This rearrangement joins TRBV11-2 to TRBJ1-2; no firm D call. Germline V gene data show CDR1 as SGHAT and CDR2 as FQNNGV. CDR3 length equals 13 residues. V lost 5 bases and J 4 bases, leaving 11 bases between the germline ends. The CDR3 DNA reads TGTGCCAGCAGCCAACTAACGTTCTATGGCTACACCTTC. This codes for CASSQLTFYGYTF.

V and J are TRBV27 and TRBJ1-1; TRBD1 matches 7 bases. Germline assignment: CDR1 MNHEY and CDR2 SMNVEV (reference sequence). The CDR3 loop spans 13 amino acids. With V trimmed by 6 bases and J by 5 bases, 6 bases remained unmatched. The CDR3 here is CASRDRVSTEAFF. The CDR3, as DNA: TGTGCCAGCAGAGACAGGGTTTCAACTGAAGCTTTCTTT.

The rearrangement links TRBV4-1 to TRBJ2-2, with 9 bases matching TRBD2. Trimming cost V 2 bases and J 8 bases; bases outside gene matches: 9. The CDR3 consists of 16 residues. CDR1 and CDR2 (germline): MGHRA, YSYEKL. CDR3 sequence: CASSQYLAGSKGELFF. CDR3 DNA: TGCGCCAGCAGCCAATATCTAGCGGGAAGTAAGGGGGAGCTGTTTTTT.

In this sample, this clone turned up once. The chain links TRBV27 to TRBJ2-7, with TRBD2 matching over 11 bases. After removal of 7 bases from V and 2 bases from J, the junction contained 19 bases not matched to a gene. Per germline, CDR1 MNHEY and CDR2 SMNVEV (reference sequence). The CDR3 consists of 19 residues. CDR3 amino acids: CASTLLPLAGGVSTYEQYF. CDR3 in DNA: TGTGCCAGCACCCTCCTCCCTCTAGCGGGAGGAGTCTCCACCTACGAGCAGTACTTC.

CDR3 DNA sequence: TGTGCCAGCAGCCAAGCGACAGCGGTGAATGAGCAGTTCTTC. It encodes CASSQATAVNEQFF. The chain couples TRBV3-1 (or the pseudogene TRBV3-2) to TRBJ2-1; D is tentatively TRBD1 or TRBD2 (5 bases each). Germline V CDR1 and CDR2: LGHDT, YNNKEL (reference sequence). V lost 1 base and J 7 bases, leaving 11 bases between the germline ends. The CDR3 contains 14 residues.

In its sample, this clone was seen a few times. The chain couples TRBV28 to TRBJ1-1; D is unclear. CDR3 length equals 12 residues. The V gene lost 0 bases and the J gene lost 5 bases, with 4 bases spanning the gap. Germline V gives CDR1 MDHEN, CDR2 SYDVKM. CDR3 sequence (DNA): TGTGCCAGCAGTTTATGGTTTACTGAAGCTTTCTTT. As protein: CASSLWFTEAFF.

The chain employs TRBV6-5 and TRBJ1-1; no firm D call. This CDR3 is 13 amino acids long. Trimming stripped 7 bases from V and 4 bases from J, with 13 bases between. Looked up from germline, CDR1 is MNHEY and CDR2 is SVGAGI. As DNA, the CDR3 is TGTGCCAGCAAAGGACGGACGATCACTGAAGCTTTCTTT. Translation: CASKGRTITEAFF.

V gene TRBV18 combines with J gene TRBJ2-1, with unresolved D. Germline V gene sequence: CDR1 KGHSH, CDR2 LQKENI. Trimming removed 2 bases from V and 8 bases from J, with 7 bases in between. The CDR3 has 12 amino acids. The CDR3 spells CASSPSMDEQFF. The CDR3 DNA reads as TGTGCCAGCTCACCATCGATGGATGAGCAGTTCTTC. The whole variable domain, remainder taken from reference TRBV18 and TRBJ2-1, is NAGVMQNPRHLVRRRGQEARLRCSPMKGHSHVYWYRQLPEEGLKFMVYLQKENIIDESGMPKERFSAEFPKEGPSILRIQQVVRGDSAAYFCASSPSMDEQFFGPGTRLTVL.